Reported below is one T cell receptor beta chain. Its antigen remains unidentified. This entry belongs to a study of PD-1 blockade in classical Hodgkin lymphoma. General study findings and limits: The study found complete responders had baseline diversity similar to newly diagnosed patients. Why the repertoires differ is still unclear, perhaps disease activity or prior therapy. Healthy donors were reported to have higher baseline TCR diversity than newly diagnosed patients.

Noted time point: cycle 4 day 1 (C4D1), after more than 5 weeks of nivolumab. Each of the patients experienced relapse following autologous stem cell transplantation, and their brentuximab vedotin exposure differed. Relapsed/refractory classical Hodgkin lymphoma patients had complete, partial or progressive responses. V was clipped by 5 bases and J by 9 bases; unmatched bases: 2. The CDR3 contains 13 residues. Germline V CDR1 and CDR2: SGHVS, FQNEAQ. Measured with immunoSEQ multiplex PCR; TCRdb has only the in-frame clones, and not every one. The top ten clones hold roughly 19% of a sample with under 25,000 clones, 60% to 80% of them seen once.

This TCR came from a human donor with classical Hodgkin lymphoma. The V gene is TRBV7-8, the J gene TRBJ2-1; 12 positions match TRBD2. The source material was peripheral blood mononuclear cells (PBMCs), sampled before the fourth cycle of nivolumab. DNA for the CDR3: TGTGCCAGCAGCATGGGACTAGCGGGTGAGCAGTTCTTC. Protein sequence: CASSMGLAGEQFF.